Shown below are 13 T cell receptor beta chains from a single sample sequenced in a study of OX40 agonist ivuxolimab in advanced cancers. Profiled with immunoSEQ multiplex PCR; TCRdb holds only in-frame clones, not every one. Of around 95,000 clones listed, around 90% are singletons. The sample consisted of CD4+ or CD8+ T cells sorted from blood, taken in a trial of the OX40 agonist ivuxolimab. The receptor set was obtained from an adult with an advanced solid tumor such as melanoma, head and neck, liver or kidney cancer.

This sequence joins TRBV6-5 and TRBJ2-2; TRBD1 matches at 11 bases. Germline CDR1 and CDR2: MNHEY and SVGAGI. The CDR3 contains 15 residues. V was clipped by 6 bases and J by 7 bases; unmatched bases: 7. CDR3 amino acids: CASRDRGRWVGELFF. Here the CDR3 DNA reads TGTGCCAGCAGGGACAGGGGGCGATGGGTCGGGGAGCTGTTTTTT.

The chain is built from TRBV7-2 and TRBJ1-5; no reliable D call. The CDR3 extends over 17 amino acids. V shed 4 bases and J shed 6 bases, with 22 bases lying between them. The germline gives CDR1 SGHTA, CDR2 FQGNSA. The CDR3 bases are TGTGCCAGCAGCTCCACCCGGTCGGGCCGACCGAGTCAGCCCCAGCATTTT. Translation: CASSSTRSGRPSQPQHF.

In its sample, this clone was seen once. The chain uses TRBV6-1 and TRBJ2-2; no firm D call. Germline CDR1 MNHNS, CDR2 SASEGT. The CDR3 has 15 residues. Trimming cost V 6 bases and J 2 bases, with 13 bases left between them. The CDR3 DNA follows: TGTGCCAGCAGAAGGGTCGAAAGTAACACCGGGGAGCTGTTTTTT. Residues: CASRRVESNTGELFF.

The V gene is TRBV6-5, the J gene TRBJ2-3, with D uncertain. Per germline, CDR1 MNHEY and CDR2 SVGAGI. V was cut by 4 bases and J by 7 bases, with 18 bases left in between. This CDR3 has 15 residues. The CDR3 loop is CASSLNAPPDHTQYF. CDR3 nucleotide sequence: TGTGCCAGCAGTTTGAACGCACCACCTGATCATACGCAGTATTTT.

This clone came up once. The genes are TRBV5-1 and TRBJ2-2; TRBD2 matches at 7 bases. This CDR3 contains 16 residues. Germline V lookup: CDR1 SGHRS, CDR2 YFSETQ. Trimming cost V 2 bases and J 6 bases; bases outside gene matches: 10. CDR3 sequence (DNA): TGCGCCAGCAGCTTACGAGCGGGACGCTCGGCCGGGGAGCTGTTTTTT. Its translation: CASSLRAGRSAGELFF.

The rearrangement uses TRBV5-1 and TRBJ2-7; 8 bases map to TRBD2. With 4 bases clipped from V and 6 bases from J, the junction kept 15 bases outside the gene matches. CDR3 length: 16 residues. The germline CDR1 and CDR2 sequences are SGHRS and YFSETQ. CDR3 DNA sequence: TGCGCCAGCAGCCCGGAACCGGGACTAGTAAGGACCGAGCAGTACTTC. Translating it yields CASSPEPGLVRTEQYF.

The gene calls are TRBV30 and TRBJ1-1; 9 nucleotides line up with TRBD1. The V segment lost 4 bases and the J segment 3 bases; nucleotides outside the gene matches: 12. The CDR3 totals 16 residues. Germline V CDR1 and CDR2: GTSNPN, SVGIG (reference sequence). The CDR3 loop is CAWKAGQGSWDTEAFF. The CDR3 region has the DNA TGTGCCTGGAAGGCGGGACAGGGTAGTTGGGACACTGAAGCTTTCTTT.

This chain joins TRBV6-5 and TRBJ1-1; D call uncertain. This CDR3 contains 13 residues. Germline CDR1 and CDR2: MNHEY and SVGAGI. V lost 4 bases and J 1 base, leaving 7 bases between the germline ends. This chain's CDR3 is CASSWIQNTEAFF. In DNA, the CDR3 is TGTGCCAGCAGTTGGATACAGAACACTGAAGCTTTCTTT.

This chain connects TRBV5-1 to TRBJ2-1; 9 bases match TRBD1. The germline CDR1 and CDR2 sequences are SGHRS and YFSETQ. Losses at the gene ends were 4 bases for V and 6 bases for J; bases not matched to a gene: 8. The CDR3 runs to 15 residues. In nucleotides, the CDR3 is TGCGCCAGCAGCCCCACCGGGACAGGGATCAATGAGCAGTTCTTC. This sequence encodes CASSPTGTGINEQFF.

In DNA form, the CDR3 reads TGTGCCAGCAGTGTCTCGGGGGCTTACAATGAGCAGTTCTTC. It is translated as CASSVSGAYNEQFF. The J gene is TRBJ2-1, the V gene TRBV6-1; tentatively, D is TRBD1 or TRBD2 (6 bases each). The V gene's germline CDR1 is MNHNS and CDR2 SASEGT. This CDR3 region has 14 residues. The V end was cut by 4 bases, the J end by 4 bases, with 11 bases between.

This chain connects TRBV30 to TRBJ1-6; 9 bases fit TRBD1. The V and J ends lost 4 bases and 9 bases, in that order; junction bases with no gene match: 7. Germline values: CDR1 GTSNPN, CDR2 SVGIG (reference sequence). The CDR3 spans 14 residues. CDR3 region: CAWKTTGGGSPLHF. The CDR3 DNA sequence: TGTGCCTGGAAAACGACAGGGGGAGGTTCACCCCTCCACTTT.

The CDR3 protein is CASSLAAGAQGGYTF. CDR3 in DNA: TGTGCCAGCAGCTTAGCGGCCGGGGCCCAGGGTGGCTACACCTTC. The chain uses TRBV7-8 and TRBJ1-2; D is possibly TRBD1 (5 bases). V was clipped by 0 bases and J by 7 bases, with 15 bases between them. The CDR3 loop spans 15 amino acids. From germline, CDR1 is SGHVS and CDR2 FQNEAQ.

CDR3 region: CACTGGVEETQYF. Written as DNA, the CDR3 is TGTGCCTGCACCGGGGGCGTTGAAGAGACCCAGTACTTC. The chain recombines TRBV30 with TRBJ2-5; possibly TRBD1 or TRBD2 for D (6 bases each). The germline CDR1 and CDR2 sequences are GTSNPN and SVGIG (reference sequence). The CDR3 consists of 13 residues. Trimming took 6 bases from V and 3 from J, leaving 14 bases between them.